This T cell receptor (beta chain) derives from a study of CD8+ T cells in alopecia areata (dated by TCRdb to the late 2010s). In the study overall: Treated patients were enrolled in an open-label pilot trial of oral tofacitinib, 5 to 10 mg twice daily, for moderate-to-severe alopecia areata. RNA was extracted with the PAXgene miRNA kit for fixed scalp, the miRNeasy kit for PBMCs, and the RNeasy kit for mouse skin. In humans, TCRbeta sequencing was performed on scalp tissue and on sorted CD4+ and CD8+ peripheral blood T cells from healthy controls and from patients with patchy or totalis/universalis alopecia areata. immunoSEQ multiplex PCR using 35 Vbeta forward primers and 13 Jbeta reverse primers was used to amplify TCRbeta CDR3 regions. Patients received tofacitinib for 6 to 18 months and were then followed off drug for 6 months to check for delayed response and recurrence. High-throughput TCRbeta sequencing was used to examine T cell clonal expansion in alopecia areata in both the C3H/HeJ mouse model and human patients. Disease severity in treated patients was measured with the SALT score, which quantifies the percentage of affected scalp surface area. Clonality in the scalp was compared among normal scalp (n=4), patchy alopecia areata scalp (n=8), and alopecia totalis/universalis scalp (n=8). Biopsies were taken from tofacitinib-treated patients at baseline and at 4 and 24 weeks of treatment, and a later scalp biopsy was taken in several of the tofacitinib-treated patients.

Germline trimming amounts to 4 bases on V and 7 bases on J, with 11 as the count of junction bases outside the gene matches. The germline V gene supplies CDR1 MGHRA and CDR2 YSYEKL. The CDR3 runs 16 amino acids, cysteine and phenylalanine included. Only CDR3 DNA remains: 48 bases, in frame from the first base. This sample's treatment or condition label indicates: oral pan-JAK inhibitor, 5-10 mg twice daily. Lesional scalp punch biopsies and peripheral blood were obtained from alopecia areata patients. PBMCs were isolated by density centrifugation and stained for CD3, CD4 and CD8, and CD4+ and CD8+ T cells were sorted on a FACSAria. Notes on this clone: Its antigen remains unidentified. No base quality values were provided; no much bigger clone lies one nucleotide off.

Results the study describes overall, beyond this receptor: Tofacitinib significantly decreased scalp clonality and the number of expanded CD8+ clones among the top 100 scalp clones. Because the treated cohort was small and had only one nonresponder, larger studies are needed to examine links between baseline CD8+ expansion and response. Unlike mouse skin, where gammadelta T cells dominate, normal human skin contains resident alphabeta T cells that get sequenced too, which complicates analysis of the scalp TCR repertoire. Many expanded lesional clones persisted in scalp and blood during tofacitinib treatment, which may partly explain relapse after stopping treatment. Compared with normal scalp, lesional scalp, particularly in alopecia totalis/universalis, had higher clonality and more expanded CD8+ clones, which suggests antigenic drive. Shared TCR sequences between patients were less evident than in mice, which may be partly attributable to HLA diversity in the patient population.

Library generation was performed with the immunoSEQ multiplex PCR assay. RNA was extracted from all samples and reverse transcribed into cDNA, which served as template for TCR sequencing. First-strand cDNA was synthesized with SuperScript III using a 2:1 mix of oligo-dT and random hexamers. Amplification bias was assessed with a synthetic immune receptor repertoire, and residual bias was removed computationally. In the authors' own workflow: After raw reads were preprocessed to remove errors, the CDR3 was defined following IMGT conventions as running from the conserved cysteine to phenylalanine. Clonality was calculated as 1 minus Shannon entropy normalized by log2 of the number of productive unique TCRs. CD4 or CD8 identity of scalp clones was inferred by cross-referencing scalp TCRbeta sequences with sorted blood CD4 and CD8 repertoires. TCRdb retrieved this table from immuneACCESS and kept in-frame rearrangements only. Not all clones are present; in checked studies, unresolved V genes account for under half, and no reason is known for the remainder. V and J calls and clone size are copied from that table; D and trimming were computed from the DNA. The sample profile shows roughly 200,000 clones; 35% to 45% of them were found once. The top ten clones comprise roughly 0.5% of the sample.

Source: CD4+ T cells sorted from blood, taken around week 30, from a patient treated with tofacitinib. The clonotype originates from a human donor with alopecia areata. The chain is encoded by TRBV4-1 joined to TRBJ2-1, and TRBD2 aligns with 9 junction nucleotides. This receptor has the CDR3 CASSPRSGGRGNEQFF. DNA sequence: TGCGCCAGCAGCCCACGTTCCGGCGGGAGGGGGAATGAGCAGTTCTTC.